These 6 T cell receptor beta chains share one sample of origin, sequenced in a study of blood T cell repertoires in COVID-19. Measured with immunoSEQ multiplex PCR; TCRdb has only the in-frame clones, and not every one. The repertoire consists of 110,000 or so clones, with 81% occurring once and the leading ten covering 37%. The sample taken for sequencing was peripheral blood. These receptor sequences come from an older man with acute or convalescent COVID-19.

The chain has TRBV19 and TRBJ1-4; TRBD1 matches 8 bases. Germline assignment: CDR1 LNHDA and CDR2 SQIVND (reference sequence). CDR3 length equals 16 residues. The J segment lost 5 bases and the V segment lost 4 bases, leaving 9 bases of the junction unmatched. The CDR3 protein is CASSTRDRILNEKLFF. DNA for the CDR3: TGTGCCAGTAGTACCCGGGACAGGATTCTAAATGAAAAACTGTTTTTT.

V and J are TRBV28 and TRBJ1-2; tentatively, D is TRBD1 (6 bases). The V end lost 4 bases, the J end lost 3 bases, and 24 bases lay between the germline ends. Germline lookup yields CDR1 MDHEN and CDR2 SYDVKM. The CDR3 loop spans 18 amino acids. CDR3 amino acids: CASSSTLGAVLSYYGYTF. CDR3 nucleotide sequence: TGTGCCAGCAGTTCGACTCTGGGGGCAGTACTTTCTTACTATGGCTACACCTTC.

This chain connects TRBV5-1 to TRBJ2-1, with 10 bases matching TRBD2. Germline V gene sequence: CDR1 SGHRS, CDR2 YFSETQ. The trim removed 0 bases at V and 6 bases at J, leaving 12 bases unmatched. The CDR3 runs 18 residues. CDR3 sequence reads: CASSLVGGIAGGTNEQFF. The DNA for the CDR3 is TGCGCCAGCAGCTTGGTTGGGGGGATAGCGGGAGGTACCAATGAGCAGTTCTTC.

The chain joins TRBV18 to TRBJ1-2; D is unclear. The ends were cut back, 1 base at V and 2 bases at J, with 8 bases in the middle. The CDR3 totals 14 residues. Germline loops: CDR1 KGHSH, CDR2 LQKENI. The CDR3 sequence: CASSPLARNYGYTF. CDR3 bases: TGTGCCAGCTCACCACTCGCCAGAAACTATGGCTACACCTTC.

The genes are TRBV5-1 and TRBJ2-5, with 14 bases aligning to TRBD2. There are 16 residues in the CDR3. Looked up from germline, CDR1 is SGHRS and CDR2 is YFSETQ. Unmatched junction bases numbered 7, after V lost 4 bases and J lost 5 bases. The CDR3 DNA reads TGCGCCAGCAGCAGTGGGACTAGCGGGGGAGGTGAGACCCAGTACTTC. Protein: CASSSGTSGGGETQYF. Supplemented by reference TRBV5-1 and TRBJ2-5, the full variable domain reads KAGVTQTPRYLIKTRGQQVTLSCSPISGHRSVSWYQQTPGQGLQFLFEYFSETQRNKGNFPGRFSGRQFSNSRSEMNVSTLELGDSALYLCASSSGTSGGGETQYFGPGTRLLVL.

Regarding this clone: A junction end diverges from the germline sequence, so it may reflect a read error. The chain employs TRBV5-1 and TRBJ2-3; 14 bases map to TRBD2. CDR3 length equals 12 residues. Germline values: CDR1 SGHRS, CDR2 YFSETQ. The CDR3 spells CASSSSGLAGVF. For the CDR3, the DNA is TGCGCCAGCAGCTCTTCGGGACTAGCGGGAGTTTTT.